The clone carrying this TCR beta chain has a handful of counts. Its antigen remains unidentified. Patients were excluded because of uncontrolled infection, other autoimmune disease, pregnancy or lactation. This specimen comes from a study of T cells in Graves' hyperthyroidism and ophthalmopathy. Study-level points and caveats: Peripheral blood also featured most of the thyroid clonotypes expanded above 0.001.

TCR beta CDR3 region amplification was performed from RNA transcripts. TCR CDR3 underwent first-round RT-PCR with the HTBI primer set. One entry per CDR3 protein results from TCRdb running MiXCR on the multiplex PCR reads. The sample has approximately 330,000 distinct CDR3 sequences, 15% to 20% seen once. The sample comprised blood. This TCR came from a woman aged 45-65 years with Graves' hyperthyroidism.

CDR3 region: CASGAGPTDTQYF. DNA of the CDR3: TGTGCCAGTGGCGCGGGGCCAACAGATACGCAGTATTTT. This sequence joins TRBV2 and TRBJ2-3; possible D gene TRBD2, 6 bases. The CDR3 is made up of 13 amino acids. Trimming removed 9 bases at V and 3 bases at J, with 13 bases between. The germline V gene has CDR1 SNHLY and CDR2 FYNNEI.